This T cell receptor beta chain was observed in a study of cytomegalovirus exposure and HLA in healthy donors. Study-wide results and limits: Indistinguishability led to the exclusion of some V segments, TRBV6-2 and TRBV6-3 included. There was a cluster of highly shared sequence variants that was likely a sequencing artifact. CMV serostatus was the sole immune exposure information available. Cytomegalovirus-associated status was assigned to roughly 160 TCR beta chains.

The PCR used 60 Vbeta and 13 Jbeta primers. Method: immunoSEQ multiplex PCR; TCRdb's copy keeps in-frame clones and lacks some. The data contain more than 250,000 clones, approximately 90% of them singletons. In the case of this clone: Its specificity is unknown.

Deletions cut 5 bases from V and 5 bases from J, with 16 bases between. Germline V gene lookup returns CDR1 SGHTA and CDR2 FQGTGA. The CDR3 consists of 15 residues. Material for sequencing was PBMCs. This TCR derives from a woman aged 18-29 years in good health and CMV-seronegative. This sequence joins TRBV7-3 and TRBJ2-1; D is possibly TRBD2 (6 bases). Written as DNA, the CDR3 is TGTGCCAGCAGCCCTAGGAGGGTTGGCGACAATGAGCAGTTCTTC. This encodes CASSPRRVGDNEQFF.